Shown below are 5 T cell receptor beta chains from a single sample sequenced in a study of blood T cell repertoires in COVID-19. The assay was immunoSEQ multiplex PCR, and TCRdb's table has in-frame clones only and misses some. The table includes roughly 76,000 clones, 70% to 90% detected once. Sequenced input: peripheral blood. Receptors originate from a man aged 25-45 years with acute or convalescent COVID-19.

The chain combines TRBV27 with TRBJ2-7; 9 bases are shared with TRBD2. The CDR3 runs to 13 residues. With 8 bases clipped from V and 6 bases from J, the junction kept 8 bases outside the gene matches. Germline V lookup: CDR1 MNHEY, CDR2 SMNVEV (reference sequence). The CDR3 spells CASGLAGSGEQYF. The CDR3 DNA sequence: TGTGCCAGCGGTCTAGCGGGATCAGGCGAGCAGTACTTC.

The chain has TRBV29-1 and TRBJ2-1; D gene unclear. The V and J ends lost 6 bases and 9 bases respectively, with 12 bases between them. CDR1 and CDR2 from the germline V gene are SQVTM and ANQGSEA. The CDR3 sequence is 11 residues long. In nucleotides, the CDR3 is TGCAGCGTCCCTGGCGGCGTTGAGCAGTTCTTC. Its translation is CSVPGGVEQFF.

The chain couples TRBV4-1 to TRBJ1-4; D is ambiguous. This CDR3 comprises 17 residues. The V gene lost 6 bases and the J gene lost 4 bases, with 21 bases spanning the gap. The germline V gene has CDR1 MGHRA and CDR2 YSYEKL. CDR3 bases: TGCGCCAGCAGTCCTCTTTATGGAGGACGGAGTAATGAAAAACTGTTTTTT. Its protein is CASSPLYGGRSNEKLFF.

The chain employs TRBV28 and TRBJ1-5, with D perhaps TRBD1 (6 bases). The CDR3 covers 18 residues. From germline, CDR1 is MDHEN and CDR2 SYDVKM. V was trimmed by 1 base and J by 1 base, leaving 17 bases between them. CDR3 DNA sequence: TGTGCCAGCAGTTTATACAGGGACGGGGTTGGGAGCAATCAGCCCCAGCATTTT. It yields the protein CASSLYRDGVGSNQPQHF.

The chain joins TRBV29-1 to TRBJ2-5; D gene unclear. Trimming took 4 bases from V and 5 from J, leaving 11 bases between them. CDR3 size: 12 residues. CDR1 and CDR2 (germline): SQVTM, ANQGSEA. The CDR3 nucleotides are TGCAGCGTTGGATGGGCTGATGAGACCCAGTACTTC. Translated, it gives CSVGWADETQYF.